These T cell receptor beta chains were read from a single sample in a study of neurological immune-mediated disorders. TCRdb re-derived calls from the 5' RACE reads in MiXCR, one entry per CDR3 protein. The sample has approximately 90,000 distinct CDR3 sequences; roughly 3.5% are singletons. Specimen: PBMCs. These receptors were taken from a woman between 18 and 29 years old with multiple sclerosis. CDR3s include the opening cysteine and the closing phenylalanine or tryptophan. A D gene is named only where the DNA matches it firmly. Rows may omit the clone size; those that give it use once, few, many or a size class.

j_call	v_call	d_call	clone_size	cdr3_length	cdr3_nt	cdr3_aa
TRBJ1-1	TRBV10-3	.	many	12	TGTGCCATCGGGGCCTTTCTCACTGAAGCTTTCTTT	CAIGAFLTEAFF
TRBJ2-3	TRBV7-6	TRBD2	many	15	TGTGCCAGCAGCTTATTAGCGGGGGCCCGCCATACGCAGTATTTT	CASSLLAGARHTQYF
TRBJ1-1	TRBV10-3	.	many	14	TGTGCCATCAGTGAGTCCCAGTTGAACACTGAAGCTTTCTTT	CAISESQLNTEAFF
TRBJ2-1	TRBV12-3/TRBV12-4	.	few	12	TGTGCCAGCAGCCCGGGCCGTCTTGAGCAGTTCTTC	CASSPGRLEQFF
TRBJ2-2	TRBV27	TRBD1	many	15	TGTGCCAGCAGATCTGGACAGGCCTCAGCCGGGGAGCTGTTTTTT	CASRSGQASAGELFF
TRBJ2-3	TRBV24-1	.	.	14	TGTGCCACCAGTGATTACACGGCCGCAGATACGCAGTATTTT	CATSDYTAADTQYF
TRBJ2-1	TRBV7-2	.	many	16	TGTGCCAGCAGCTTATTGGGTGGAGTAGGCTACAATGAGCAGTTCTTC	CASSLLGGVGYNEQFF
TRBJ2-3	TRBV6-5	.	many	15	TGTGCCAGCAGTTACGGAGACAGGCGCACAGATACGCAGTATTTT	CASSYGDRRTDTQYF
TRBJ1-2	TRBV5-1	.	many	14	TGCGCCAGCAGCTATGCGACCGAACTCTATGGCTACACCTTC	CASSYATELYGYTF
TRBJ2-7	TRBV5-1	.	many	16	TGCGCCAGCAGCCCCGACGGACGGAAGGGAGCCTACGAGCAGTACTTC	CASSPDGRKGAYEQYF
TRBJ1-4	TRBV3-1	.	many	15	TGTGCCAGCAGCCAAAAAAGTGTGCGAGGGAGCAAACTGTTTTTT	CASSQKSVRGSKLFF
TRBJ1-5	TRBV4-1	.	many	15	TGCGCCAGCAGCCAAGCGCATACCCTCAATCAGCCCCAGCATTTT	CASSQAHTLNQPQHF
TRBJ2-1	TRBV4-1	.	many	14	TGCGCCAGCAGCCAATGGGACGGAGACAATGAGCAGTTCTTC	CASSQWDGDNEQFF
TRBJ2-2	TRBV24-1	.	many	16	TGTGCCACCAGTGTCGAAGGGGACACAAACACCGGGGAGCTGTTTTTT	CATSVEGDTNTGELFF
TRBJ1-2	TRBV2	.	many	14	TGTGCCAGCAGTCCCATGGGGTCTAACTATGGCTACACCTTC	CASSPMGSNYGYTF
TRBJ1-4	TRBV12-3/TRBV12-4	TRBD1	many	14	TGTGCCAGCACTACAGGGGGGGGTAATGAAAAACTGTTTTTT	CASTTGGGNEKLFF
TRBJ2-3	TRBV3-1	TRBD2	many	17	TGTGCCAGCAGCCAATCCTATAGCGGGGGAGGCACAGATACGCAGTATTTT	CASSQSYSGGGTDTQYF
TRBJ1-2	TRBV5-5	.	.	16	TGTGCCAGCAGCTTGGCCAGCCCACAGCGCATGAATGGCTACACCTTC	CASSLASPQRMNGYTF
TRBJ1-2	TRBV4-1	.	many	16	TGCGCCAGCAGCCAAGAACCGGGACAAAGCCTCTATGGCTACACCTTC	CASSQEPGQSLYGYTF
TRBJ2-7	TRBV10-3	TRBD1	many	14	TGTGCCATCAGGGGAGGACAGGGGAGCTACGAGCAGTACTTC	CAIRGGQGSYEQYF
TRBJ2-3	TRBV7-8	TRBD2	many	14	TGTGCCAGCAGGGGGCGGGGGGCTCCAGATACGCAGTATTTT	CASRGRGAPDTQYF
TRBJ2-3	TRBV6-2/TRBV6-3	.	many	14	TGTGCCAGCAGTTCCCCGGGGGTCGCAGATACGCAGTATTTT	CASSSPGVADTQYF
TRBJ2-1	TRBV20-1	.	many	15	TGCAGTGCTAGATACCCCTATAGCTCCTACAATGAGCAGTTCTTC	CSARYPYSSYNEQFF
TRBJ1-1	TRBV20-1	TRBD1	.	18	TGCAGTGCTAGAACTCAAAGCAGGGGGCCCGAATCGAGAACTGAAGCTTTCTTT	CSARTQSRGPESRTEAFF
TRBJ2-4	TRBV7-2	.	many	16	TGTGCCAGCAGCCGATCGTCGGGACTGGGGGAAAACATTCAGTACTTC	CASSRSSGLGENIQYF
TRBJ1-1	TRBV4-1	.	many	12	TGCGCCAGCAGCCAAGGAGCCACTGAAGCTTTCTTT	CASSQGATEAFF
TRBJ2-2	TRBV20-1	.	many	18	TGCAGTGCTAGAGATCTATTTAAACCCCAGGAAAACACCGGGGAGCTGTTTTTT	CSARDLFKPQENTGELFF
TRBJ1-6	TRBV15	.	many	17	TGTGCCACCAGCAGAGATCGTCCCCGCCTGGGAGGTTCACCCCTCCACTTT	CATSRDRPRLGGSPLHF
TRBJ1-2	TRBV5-5	.	many	17	TGTGCCAGCAGCCTCTCCGCTCCCGGAGGGACTGTATATGGCTACACCTTC	CASSLSAPGGTVYGYTF
TRBJ1-1	TRBV19	TRBD1	many	13	TGTGCCAGTAGTATGGGACAGGGTCCTGAAGCTTTCTTT	CASSMGQGPEAFF
TRBJ1-1	TRBV4-3	.	many	15	TGCGCCAGCAGCCAAGTAATACCGGGTAACACTGAAGCTTTCTTT	CASSQVIPGNTEAFF
TRBJ2-7	TRBV9	TRBD1	.	14	TGTGCCAGCAGCGAGGGACAGGGATTAACCGAGCAATACTTC	CASSEGQGLTEQYF
TRBJ2-5	TRBV20-1	.	many	13	TGCAGTGCAAGGGGACCCAACCAAGAGACCCAGTACTTC	CSARGPNQETQYF
TRBJ1-2	TRBV20-1	.	many	13	TGCAGTGCTAGTTCCGACCAGTTCTATGGCTACACCTTC	CSASSDQFYGYTF
TRBJ2-1	TRBV7-2	.	many	15	TGTGCCAGCAGGAGCGGTTCGAGCTCCTACAATGAGCAGTTCTTC	CASRSGSSSYNEQFF
TRBJ1-4	TRBV15	.	many	15	TGTGCCACCAGCAGAGATCGGTGGGGGAATGAAAAACTGTTTTTT	CATSRDRWGNEKLFF
TRBJ1-1	TRBV12-3/TRBV12-4	.	many	11	TGTGCCAGCAGTCCCGTGGGGGAAGCTTTCTTT	CASSPVGEAFF
TRBJ2-5	TRBV20-1	.	many	14	TGCAGTGCTAGAGAGTCTGGCCGACAAGAGACCCAGTACTTC	CSARESGRQETQYF
TRBJ1-1	TRBV18	TRBD1	many	16	TGTGCCAGCTCACCACCGATGGGACAGATGAACACTGAAGCTTTCTTT	CASSPPMGQMNTEAFF
TRBJ2-1	TRBV4-3	TRBD2	many	18	TGCGCCAGCAGCCAAGATGTCGGACTAGCGGGAGTATTCGATGAGCAGTTCTTC	CASSQDVGLAGVFDEQFF
TRBJ2-3	TRBV30	.	many	13	TGTGCCTGGCTGTGGAGGTCCGGAGATACGCAGTATTTT	CAWLWRSGDTQYF
TRBJ2-7	TRBV24-1	TRBD1	few	15	TGTGCCACCAGTGACCGACGGACAGGGGGCGACGAGCAGTACTTC	CATSDRRTGGDEQYF
TRBJ2-7	TRBV20-1	.	many	12	TGCAGTGCTAGAGACCAACGTTACGAGCAGTACTTC	CSARDQRYEQYF
TRBJ2-1	TRBV5-5	TRBD1	many	15	TGTGCCAGCACCTCCGGGACAGGCTCCTACAATGAGCAGTTCTTC	CASTSGTGSYNEQFF
TRBJ1-2	TRBV5-1	TRBD1	.	15	TGCGCCAGCAGCTTGGAGGGGGCTGGGCCCAATGGCTACACCTTC	CASSLEGAGPNGYTF
TRBJ1-1	TRBV29-1	.	.	12	TGCAGCGTCAGAACGTGGGGGACTGAAGCTTTCTTT	CSVRTWGTEAFF
TRBJ2-1	TRBV28	TRBD2	many	16	TGTGCCAGCACGAAGTCCCCGACTAGCGGGAGTTCTGAGCAGTTCTTC	CASTKSPTSGSSEQFF
TRBJ2-5	TRBV2	.	.	15	TGTGCCAGCAGTGCAAAGGGAAAGGGGGGGGAGACCCAGTACTTC	CASSAKGKGGETQYF
TRBJ2-1	TRBV14	TRBD2	many	15	TGTGCCAGCAGGCGCCCCGGGACTAGCGGGGGTGGGCAGTTCTTC	CASRRPGTSGGGQFF
TRBJ1-5	TRBV5-1	.	many	14	TGCGCCAGCAGCTTCAAGGGAGGTGATCAGCCCCAGCATTTT	CASSFKGGDQPQHF
TRBJ2-1	TRBV7-6	TRBD1	few	14	TGTGCCAGCAGCTTAGTAAGACAGGGCCATGAGCAGTTCTTC	CASSLVRQGHEQFF
TRBJ2-7	TRBV6-5	TRBD1	many	15	TGTGCCAGCAGTTACTCGGGGACAGGGTCCGCCGAGCAGTACTTC	CASSYSGTGSAEQYF
TRBJ2-5	TRBV20-1	.	many	14	TGCAGTGCTAGCGGGCCAGACACCCAAGAGACCCAGTACTTC	CSASGPDTQETQYF